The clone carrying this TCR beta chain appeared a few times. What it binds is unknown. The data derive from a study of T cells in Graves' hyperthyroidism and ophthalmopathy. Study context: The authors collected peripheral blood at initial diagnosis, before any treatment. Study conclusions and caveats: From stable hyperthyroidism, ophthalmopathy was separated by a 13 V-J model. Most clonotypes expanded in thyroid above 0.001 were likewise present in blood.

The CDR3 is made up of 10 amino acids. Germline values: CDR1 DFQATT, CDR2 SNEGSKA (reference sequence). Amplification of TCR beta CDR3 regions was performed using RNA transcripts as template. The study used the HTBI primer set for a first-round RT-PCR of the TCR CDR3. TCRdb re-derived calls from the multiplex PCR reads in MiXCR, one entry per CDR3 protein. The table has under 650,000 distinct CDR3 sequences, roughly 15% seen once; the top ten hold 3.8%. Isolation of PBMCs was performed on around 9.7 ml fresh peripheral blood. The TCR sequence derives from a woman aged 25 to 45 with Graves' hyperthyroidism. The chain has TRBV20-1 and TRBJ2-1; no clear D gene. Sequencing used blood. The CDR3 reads CRTSYNEQFF. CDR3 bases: TGCAGAACCTCTTACAATGAGCAGTTCTTC.